These 14 T cell receptor beta chains share one sample of origin, sequenced in a study of shared clonotypes between healthy human individuals. Profiling relied on immunoSEQ multiplex PCR, and the TCRdb table lists in-frame clones only, not all of them. The sample includes roughly 2,000,000 clones, about 95% of them seen just once. Terminally differentiated effector memory CD45RA+ cells were excluded from the naive CD8 cells, which were CD45RO-negative and positively selected for CCR7. Specimen: naive CD8+ T cells sorted from blood. These receptors were taken from a man aged 18 to 30 in good health.

Details on this clone: Other DNA sequences in this specimen translate into the identical CDR3. J is TRBJ2-7 and V is TRBV19, with D possibly TRBD2 on 6 matching bases. Trimming shortened V by 1 base and J by 5 bases, and 9 bases separated the two germline ends. The CDR3 has 13 amino acids. Looked up from germline, CDR1 is LNHDA and CDR2 is SQIVND (reference sequence). The CDR3 protein is CASSIVGGDEQYF. The DNA for the CDR3 is TGTGCCAGTAGTATAGTAGGAGGGGACGAGCAGTACTTC.

This chain connects TRBV5-1 to TRBJ2-1; 8 bases match TRBD2. V trimming: 2 bases; J trimming: 6 bases; junction bases outside the gene matches: 19. The CDR3 length is 19 residues. Germline V gene sequence: CDR1 SGHRS, CDR2 YFSETQ. The CDR3 loop is CASSFAPNSLAGTLNEQFF. DNA of the CDR3: TGCGCCAGCAGCTTTGCCCCCAACTCCCTAGCGGGTACACTCAATGAGCAGTTCTTC. The whole variable domain, remainder taken from reference TRBV5-1 and TRBJ2-1, is KAGVTQTPRYLIKTRGQQVTLSCSPISGHRSVSWYQQTPGQGLQFLFEYFSETQRNKGNFPGRFSGRQFSNSRSEMNVSTLELGDSALYLCASSFAPNSLAGTLNEQFFGPGTRLTVL.

The chain carries TRBV2 and TRBJ1-2, with D possibly TRBD1 on 5 matching bases. Per the germline V gene, CDR1 is SNHLY and CDR2 is FYNNEI. The CDR3 is 14 amino acids. V was clipped by 3 bases and J by 0 bases, with 8 bases between them. CDR3 nucleotides: TGTGCCAGCAGTGATCTGGGGGCTAACTATGGCTACACCTTC. It codes for CASSDLGANYGYTF. The whole variable domain, filled in from reference TRBV2 and TRBJ1-2, reads EPEVTQTPSHQVTQMGQEVILRCVPISNHLYFYWYRQILGQKVEFLVSFYNNEISEKSEIFDDQFSVERPDGSNFTLKIRSTKLEDSAMYFCASSDLGANYGYTFGSGTRLTVV.

The J gene is TRBJ2-3, the V gene TRBV11-3; D may be TRBD1 (6 bases). This CDR3 region has 14 residues. The germline CDR1 and CDR2 sequences are SGHNT and YENEEA. The germline V and J ends were trimmed by 4 bases and 4 bases, with 12 bases remaining between them. The CDR3 nucleotides read TGTGCCAGCAGCTCTCTACAGGGACCAGATACGCAGTATTTT. This gives the protein CASSSLQGPDTQYF.

The genes are TRBV30 and TRBJ2-3; TRBD2 matches at 9 bases. V shed 5 bases, J shed 3 bases, and the junction held 6 bases outside the gene matches. Germline V gene lookup returns CDR1 GTSNPN and CDR2 SVGIG (reference sequence). The CDR3 extends over 14 amino acids. The CDR3 sequence: CAWAGGPATDTQYF. In nucleotides, the CDR3 is TGTGCCTGGGCGGGAGGGCCGGCAACAGATACGCAGTATTTT.

The chain joins TRBV11-2 to TRBJ1-5; 12 bases are a match to TRBD1. There are 17 residues in the CDR3. CDR1 is SGHAT and CDR2 is FQNNGV in the germline V gene. Trimming cost V 6 bases and J 5 bases; bases outside gene matches: 11. The CDR3 DNA sequence: TGTGCCAGCAGACCCGGGACAGGGGGCCCTCGGGATCAGCCCCAGCATTTT. This codes for CASRPGTGGPRDQPQHF. Full variable domain (outside the CDR3, taken from reference TRBV11-2 and TRBJ1-5): EAGVAQSPRYKIIEKRQSVAFWCNPISGHATLYWYQQILGQGPKLLIQFQNNGVVDDSQLPKDRFSAERLKGVDSTLKIQPAKLEDSAVYLCASRPGTGGPRDQPQHFGDGTRLSIL.

V is TRBV5-1 and J is TRBJ2-7, with D tentatively TRBD1 or TRBD2 (6 bases each). Germline CDR1 SGHRS, CDR2 YFSETQ. This CDR3 is 15 amino acids long. Trimming took 1 base from V and 2 from J, leaving 13 bases between them. CDR3 region: CASSLIPGAPYEQYF. CDR3 in DNA: TGCGCCAGCAGCTTGATCCCGGGGGCCCCCTACGAGCAGTACTTC.

The V call is TRBV27, the J call TRBJ1-1; tentative D call: TRBD1 (6 bases). Per germline, CDR1 MNHEY and CDR2 SMNVEV (reference sequence). V dropped 0 bases and J dropped 3 bases, with 11 bases sitting between them. The CDR3 has 15 residues. CDR3 residues: CASSLSGGADTEAFF. DNA for the CDR3: TGTGCCAGCAGTTTATCAGGGGGGGCTGACACTGAAGCTTTCTTT.

The chain employs TRBV2 and TRBJ2-3; no clear D. In germline, CDR1 is SNHLY, CDR2 FYNNEI. CDR3 length: 13 amino acids. Trimming removed 7 bases at V and 0 bases at J, with 8 bases between. Here the CDR3 DNA reads TGTGCCAGCAAGCAGACTAGCACAGATACGCAGTATTTT. This encodes CASKQTSTDTQYF.

The chain has TRBV28 and TRBJ2-3, with D perhaps given as TRBD1 or TRBD2 (6 bases each). V dropped 7 bases and J dropped 8 bases, with 13 bases sitting between them. Germline V gene lookup returns CDR1 MDHEN and CDR2 SYDVKM. The CDR3 is made up of 12 amino acids. Here the CDR3 DNA reads TGTGCCAGCATGTGGGGGGCGGGTACGCAGTATTTT. Translating gives CASMWGAGTQYF. Supplemented by reference TRBV28 and TRBJ2-3, the full variable domain reads DVKVTQSSRYLVKRTGEKVFLECVQDMDHENMFWYRQDPGLGLRLIYFSYDVKMKEKGDIPEGYSVSREKKERFSLILESASTNQTSMYLCASMWGAGTQYFGPGTRLTVL.

The genes are TRBV19 and TRBJ2-7; D assignment may be TRBD1 or TRBD2 (6 bases each). Germline CDR1 reads LNHDA; CDR2 reads SQIVND (reference sequence). This CDR3 is built from 14 residues. Trimming took 5 bases from V and 4 from J, leaving 15 bases between them. The CDR3 nucleotides read TGTGCCAGTAGTCTATTCGGGGGCTTTTACGAGCAGTACTTC. It yields the protein CASSLFGGFYEQYF. Filled out from reference TRBV19 and TRBJ2-7, the complete variable domain reads DGGITQSPKYLFRKEGQNVTLSCEQNLNHDAMYWYRQDPGQGLRLIYYSQIVNDFQKGDIAEGYSVSREKKESFPLTVTSAQKNPTAFYLCASSLFGGFYEQYFGPGTRLTVT.

This rearrangement joins TRBV30 to TRBJ2-7; possibly TRBD2 for D (5 bases). Germline V gene lookup returns CDR1 GTSNPN and CDR2 SVGIG (reference sequence). V lost 0 bases to trimming and J lost 11 bases, with 20 bases between them. CDR3 size: 14 residues. In DNA, the CDR3 is TGTGCCTGGAGTGTACTTAATGGAGGATCCCAGGAGTACTTC. Protein: CAWSVLNGGSQEYF.

The chain carries TRBV5-1 and TRBJ2-3; D gene unclear. Germline CDR1 and CDR2: SGHRS and YFSETQ. This CDR3 region has 12 residues. V was cut by 7 bases and J by 8 bases, with 14 bases left in between. The CDR3 bases are TGCGCCAGCGGCGATCAAATCGGTACGCAGTATTTT. Translation gives CASGDQIGTQYF.

The chain employs TRBV27 and TRBJ2-2; possibly TRBD2 for D (6 bases). CDR3 size: 17 residues. Deletions cut 4 bases from V and 1 base from J, with 16 bases between. Germline V gene data show CDR1 as MNHEY and CDR2 as SMNVEV (reference sequence). This chain's CDR3 is CASSYEEGQGNTGELFF. CDR3 in DNA: TGTGCCAGCAGTTATGAGGAGGGGCAGGGGAACACCGGGGAGCTGTTTTTT.